This TCR beta chain was captured by sequencing in a study of blood T cell repertoires in COVID-19. CDR3 size: 14 residues. Germline values: CDR1 LGHDT, CDR2 YNNKEL (reference sequence). With V trimmed by 4 bases and J by 3 bases, 5 bases remained unmatched. The repertoire was sequenced with immunoSEQ multiplex PCR; TCRdb's copy has only in-frame clones and lacks some. The sample carries 45,000 to 60,000 clones, more than 80% recorded once. V is TRBV3-1 (or the pseudogene TRBV3-2) and J is TRBJ1-2, with 7 nucleotides matching TRBD1. Sequencing was done on a sample of peripheral blood. The receptor was derived from a human donor in a cohort sampled during active COVID-19. CDR3 protein: CASSPLGQDYGYTF. Written as DNA, the CDR3 is TGTGCCAGCAGCCCATTAGGACAGGACTATGGCTACACCTTC.